A selection of T cell receptor beta chains follows, all from one sample in a study of T cell responses to AZD1222 COVID-19 vaccine. Here immunoSEQ multiplex PCR was the method, and the copy in TCRdb shows in-frame clones only, minus some. The table lists some 200,000 clones, 88% of them singletons. Sequenced here: peripheral blood, sampled 28 days after the second AZD1222 dose. These receptors originate from an adult who received the AZD1222 COVID-19 vaccine. Each CDR3 is given with its conserved first and last residue. Expanded clones get a size class; other rows say once, few or many, or leave the size out.

j_gene	abundance	v_gene	CDR3aa
TRBJ2-2	-	TRBV14	CASSLAGGTGELFF
TRBJ1-4	-	TRBV3-1/TRBV3-2	CASSPGQGEKLFF
TRBJ1-3	-	TRBV9	CASSAQGADTIYF
TRBJ2-7	once	TRBV25-1	CASSEVGSALSEQYF
TRBJ1-6	-	TRBV27	CASSSIQGPNSPLHF
TRBJ1-1	-	TRBV19	CASSIRQDTEAFF
TRBJ2-2	-	TRBV27	CASSQWDRGTTGELFF
TRBJ2-7	-	TRBV6-5	CASSTDREFHEQYF
TRBJ2-7	-	TRBV6-1	CASSEAGVIYEQYF
TRBJ2-5	-	TRBV25-1	CASSVVMSAAGETQYF
TRBJ2-1	-	TRBV7-2	CASSLAAAGGEQFF
TRBJ2-1	few	TRBV5-6	CASIQRGQQYNEQFF
TRBJ1-6	-	TRBV7-2	CASSFSRSDSPLHF
TRBJ1-2	-	TRBV6-5	CASTNGFTNYGYTF
TRBJ1-6	-	TRBV27	CASSLGVNSPLHF
TRBJ2-7	-	TRBV20-1	CSAREVYEQYF
TRBJ1-5	once	TRBV3-1/TRBV3-2	CASSQDGTVRNQPQHF
TRBJ2-2	once	TRBV20-1	CSASSASGTNTGELFF
TRBJ2-3	-	TRBV7-9	CASSEVDTQYF
TRBJ2-7	-	TRBV29-1	CSVGMAEEQYF
TRBJ1-1	once	TRBV7-9	CASSSHGQTEAFF
TRBJ2-3	-	TRBV9	CASSAPGLATDTQYF
TRBJ2-7	-	TRBV28	CASSDRDTVTYEQYF